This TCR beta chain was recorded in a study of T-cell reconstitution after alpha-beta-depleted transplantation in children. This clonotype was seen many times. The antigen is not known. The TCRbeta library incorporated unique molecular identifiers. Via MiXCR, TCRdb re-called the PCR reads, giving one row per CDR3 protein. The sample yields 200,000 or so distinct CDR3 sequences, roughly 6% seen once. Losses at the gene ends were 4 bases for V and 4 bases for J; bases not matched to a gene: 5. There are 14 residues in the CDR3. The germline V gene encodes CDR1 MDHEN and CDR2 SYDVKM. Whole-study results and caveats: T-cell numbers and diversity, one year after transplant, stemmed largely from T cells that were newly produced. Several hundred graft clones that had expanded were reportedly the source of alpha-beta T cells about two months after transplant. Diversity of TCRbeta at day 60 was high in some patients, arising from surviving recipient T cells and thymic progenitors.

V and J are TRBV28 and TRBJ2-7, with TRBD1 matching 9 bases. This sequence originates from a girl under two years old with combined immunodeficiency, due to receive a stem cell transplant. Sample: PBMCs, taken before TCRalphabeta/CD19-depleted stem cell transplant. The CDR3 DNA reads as TGTGCCAGCAGTTCCCGGGACAGGGAATACGAGCAGTACTTC. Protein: CASSSRDREYEQYF.